The following is a T cell receptor beta chain sequence with its context. Its antigen is not known. Other nucleotide sequences from this sample produce the same CDR3. Assay used: immunoSEQ multiplex PCR; TCRdb lists only in-frame clones, some missing. Among 350,000 to 450,000 clones listed, about nine tenths were seen once. Germline V gene lookup returns CDR1 ENHRY and CDR2 SYGVKD. The CDR3 totals 12 residues. V lost 8 bases and J 3 bases, leaving 5 bases between the germline ends. This record belongs to a study of Ad26.COV2.S vaccination and SARS-CoV-2 variants. Study background: Donor had been placed in the Ad26.COV2.S arm of the COV1001 trial.

As for treatment: some 20 received Ad26.COV2.S at low or high dose, single or two shots; 5 received placebo; per-sample allocation not given. Sample collection was performed on day 63 after the first vaccine or placebo injection. Vaccination used an Ad26 vector expressing Wuhan-strain SARS-CoV-2 spike. Study findings and constraints: The TCR breadth and depth analyses may have understated or missed part of the total T cell responses. People given the vaccine had a wider spike-specific TCR breadth than placebo recipients did.

This material consisted of peripheral blood, taken in a trial of Ad26.COV2.S vaccine versus placebo. The source is a person aged 18-60 years who received the Ad26.COV2.S COVID-19 vaccine or a placebo. The V gene is TRBV10-3, the J gene TRBJ1-6; D not resolved. The CDR3 DNA sequence: TGTGCCATCGGAGACTATAATTCACCCCTCCACTTT. Residues: CAIGDYNSPLHF.